This T cell receptor (beta chain) was captured in a study of blood T cell repertoires in COVID-19. The overall study: The study drew acute and convalescent COVID-19 samples from the United States, Italy and Spain. Sample material is recorded as cDNA or gDNA derived from T cells, B-cell-depleted T cells, or PBMCs.

Original handling: Reference gene primer amplification in the assay estimated nucleated cell counts. Using immunoSEQ multiplex PCR, the repertoire was profiled, and TCRdb retains in-frame clones only, with some absent. V and J calls and clone size follow that table, whereas D and trimming were derived from the DNA. Here the sample spans about 28,000 clones, roughly 78% being singletons. The receptor was derived from a boy aged 2 to 9 with active or convalescent COVID-19. The source material was peripheral blood.

The CDR3 region is CASSGGANFNSPLHF. The CDR3 DNA follows: TGTGCCAGCAGCGGAGGAGCGAACTTCAATTCACCCCTCCACTTT. This sequence joins TRBV11-2 and TRBJ1-6; D gene ambiguous. CDR1 and CDR2 (germline): SGHAT, FQNNGV. The CDR3 loop spans 15 amino acids. V was cut by 5 bases and J by 7 bases, with 15 bases left in between.